The following is a T cell receptor (beta chain) sequence with its context. Its specificity is unknown. The sample comes from a study of cytomegalovirus exposure and HLA in healthy donors. General study results and limits: With high specificity and sensitivity, the classifier reportedly diagnosed cytomegalovirus status.

The study ran its PCR with 60 Vbeta and 13 Jbeta primers. Repertoires were generated with immunoSEQ multiplex PCR, while TCRdb's copy carries only in-frame clones and drops some. This repertoire shows 150,000 to 200,000 clones, 70% to 90% found once; its top ten account for 7%. CDR3 length equals 15 residues. The trim removed 6 bases at V and 4 bases at J, leaving 10 bases unmatched. Germline CDR1 reads ENHRY; CDR2 reads SYGVKD. The sequencing sample was made of PBMCs. The chain has TRBV10-3 and TRBJ2-7; the match to TRBD1 covers 9 bases. The sequence was obtained from a woman in her 30s in good health and CMV-seropositive. This CDR3 is CAIRDTGQGHYEQYF. The DNA of the CDR3 is TGTGCCATCAGGGACACGGGACAGGGACATTACGAGCAGTACTTC.